One sample yielded the 23 T cell receptor beta chains listed below, sequenced in a study of regulatory T cells in long-lasting Graves disease. As to time point: newly diagnosed GD, antithyroid drugs for less than 3 months. Extracted RNA from PBMCs served as the source of the TCR library. Construction of TCR beta libraries relied on iRepertoire HTBI primers and on Arm-PCR targeting CDR3 regions. TCRdb re-derived calls from the multiplex PCR reads in MiXCR, one entry per CDR3 protein. The data hold under 450,000 distinct CDR3 sequences, with about 12% observed a single time. These data also formed part of another study, on T cells in Graves' hyperthyroidism and ophthalmopathy.

The sequencing used peripheral blood mononuclear cells (PBMCs), collected at new diagnosis, from a patient treated with antithyroid drugs. These receptor sequences come from a woman in her late teens or twenties with Graves disease.

This clonotype appeared many times. The J gene is TRBJ2-2, the V gene TRBV2, with D tentatively TRBD1 (6 bases). Deletions cut 2 bases from V and 8 bases from J, with 18 bases between. Germline V gives CDR1 SNHLY, CDR2 FYNNEI. CDR3 length: 16 residues. The CDR3, as DNA: TGTGCCAGCAGTGAACTGGGGGCGAAATGGGATGGGGAGCTGTTTTTT. This sequence encodes CASSELGAKWDGELFF.

The chain links TRBV28 to TRBJ2-3, with 10 nucleotides matching TRBD2. V dropped 4 bases and J dropped 3; count of bases not matched to a gene: 7. This CDR3 has 16 amino acids. Germline-derived CDR1 and CDR2 are MDHEN and SYDVKM. The CDR3 nucleotides are TGTGCCAGCAGTTCCGACTCAGCGGGAGGGACAGATACGCAGTATTTT. This gives the protein CASSSDSAGGTDTQYF.

The table lists this clonotype with many counts. The V call is TRBV11-2, the J call TRBJ2-7, with D perhaps matching TRBD1 (5 bases). Germline-derived CDR1 and CDR2 are SGHAT and FQNNGV. V was pared by 3 bases and J by 4 bases, with 19 bases between. There are 16 residues in the CDR3. The CDR3 coding sequence is TGTGCCAGCAGCTTTGGTCTACAGGCAGGGTATTACGAGCAGTACTTC. This codes for CASSFGLQAGYYEQYF.

Many counts were recorded for this clonotype. The chain employs TRBV2 and TRBJ2-4; TRBD1 or TRBD2 may be the D gene (6 bases each). The CDR3 length is 12 residues. V gave up 9 bases and J gave up 9 bases, with 15 bases separating them. The germline V gene encodes CDR1 SNHLY and CDR2 FYNNEI. Here the CDR3 reads CASRDGGPIQYF. The CDR3 DNA follows: TGTGCCAGTCGGGACGGGGGCCCCATTCAGTACTTC.

In its sample, this clonotype was seen many times. This chain uses TRBV7-2 with TRBJ1-5; tentative D call: TRBD1 (6 bases). In germline, CDR1 is SGHTA, CDR2 FQGNSA. Trimming stripped 6 bases from V and 10 bases from J, with 25 bases between. The CDR3 sequence is 16 residues long. Written as DNA, the CDR3 is TGTGCCAGCAGTTATGGGGGGGCCCTCAACCCGTATCCCCAGCATTTT. The encoded protein is CASSYGGALNPYPQHF.

The CDR3 loop reads CASILQGSNEKLFF. The CDR3 bases are TGTGCCAGCATCCTACAGGGGTCTAATGAAAAACTGTTTTTT. The chain employs TRBV2 and TRBJ1-4; TRBD1 matches 7 bases. Germline V lookup: CDR1 SNHLY, CDR2 FYNNEI. The length of the CDR3 is 14 residues. J was trimmed by 3 bases and V by 7 bases; bases with no gene match: 5.

A few counts support this clonotype. CDR3 bases: TGTGCCAGTGCTAGCGGAACCACAGATACGCAGTATTTT. Encoded protein: CASASGTTDTQYF. J is TRBJ2-3 and V is TRBV19; TRBD2 agrees at 7 bases. Per germline, CDR1 LNHDA and CDR2 SQIVND (reference sequence). This CDR3 has 13 residues. The J segment lost 2 bases and the V segment lost 8 bases, leaving 4 bases of the junction unmatched.

This clonotype appeared many times. The rearrangement links TRBV20-1 to TRBJ2-5, with D perhaps assigned TRBD1 or TRBD2 (6 bases each). This CDR3 spans 14 amino acids. Trimming shortened V by 5 bases and J by 2 bases, and 15 bases separated the two germline ends. The germline CDR1 and CDR2 sequences are DFQATT and SNEGSKA (reference sequence). CDR3 sequence reads: CSALLAGQQETQYF. Here the CDR3 DNA reads TGCAGTGCTTTATTGGCGGGACAACAAGAGACCCAGTACTTC.

V and J are TRBV18 and TRBJ2-5; TRBD1 matches at 8 bases. The trim removed 2 bases at V and 3 bases at J, leaving 2 bases unmatched. The CDR3 loop spans 14 amino acids. From germline, CDR1 is KGHSH and CDR2 LQKENI. CDR3 sequence: CASSPVTGEETQYF. The DNA for the CDR3 is TGTGCCAGCTCACCAGTGACAGGGGAAGAGACCCAGTACTTC.

Only a few counts were recorded for this clonotype. A much larger clone lies one base from this, so it may be a read error. A read error is likely, as this CDR3 ends without the conserved phenylalanine or tryptophan. The CDR3 DNA follows: TGTGCCTGGAGTGTAGGGGGGCACGCATATGGCTACACCTCC. It encodes CAWSVGGHAYGYTS. V gene TRBV30 combines with J gene TRBJ1-2; D may be TRBD1 (6 bases). The germline CDR1 and CDR2 sequences are GTSNPN and SVGIG (reference sequence). The V gene lost 0 bases and the J gene lost 5 bases, with 13 bases spanning the gap. The length of the CDR3 is 14 residues.

The chain links TRBV3-1 to TRBJ2-1, with TRBD2 matching over 12 bases. The CDR3 has 15 residues. After removal of 7 bases from V and 7 bases from J, the junction contained 8 bases not matched to a gene. The germline gives CDR1 LGHDT, CDR2 YNNKEL (reference sequence). Here the CDR3 DNA reads TGTGCCAGCACCCGACTAGCGGGGGAGGGGAATGAGCAGTTCTTC. Protein: CASTRLAGEGNEQFF.

The table lists this clonotype with a few counts. The chain uses TRBV28 and TRBJ2-5; D might be TRBD1 (6 bases). Trimming pared 7 bases from V and 3 bases from J, leaving 12 bases between. The CDR3 totals 13 residues. The V gene's germline CDR1 is MDHEN and CDR2 SYDVKM. CDR3 amino acids: CASINRVKETQYF. CDR3 nucleotides: TGTGCCAGCATAAACAGGGTGAAAGAGACCCAGTACTTC. Variable domain in full (rest from reference TRBV28 and TRBJ2-5): DVKVTQSSRYLVKRTGEKVFLECVQDMDHENMFWYRQDPGLGLRLIYFSYDVKMKEKGDIPEGYSVSREKKERFSLILESASTNQTSMYLCASINRVKETQYFGPGTRLLVL.

The gene calls are TRBV6-2 or TRBV6-3 and TRBJ2-5, with D possibly matching TRBD2 (5 bases). Per the germline V gene, CDR1 is MNHEY and CDR2 is SVGEGT. The CDR3 length is 16 residues. With 6 bases removed from V and 0 bases from J, the gap between germline ends came to 17 bases. The CDR3 protein is CASSSDWRPYQETQYF. The CDR3 DNA follows: TGTGCCAGCAGCTCGGACTGGCGCCCGTACCAAGAGACCCAGTACTTC.

This clonotype was detected a few times. The chain recombines TRBV20-1 with TRBJ2-3, with 10 bases identical to TRBD2. The germline V gene has CDR1 DFQATT and CDR2 SNEGSKA (reference sequence). CDR3 size: 16 residues. Trimming cost V 0 bases and J 6 bases; bases outside gene matches: 9. CDR3 region: CSARDLSGGAWDTQYF. The CDR3 nucleotides are TGCAGTGCTAGAGATCTCAGCGGGGGGGCCTGGGATACGCAGTATTTT.

Remarks on this clonotype: It may be a read error: a sequence one base away is much more abundant. This chain uses TRBV27 with TRBJ2-2; D possibly corresponds to TRBD2 (5 bases). Germline V lookup: CDR1 MNHEY, CDR2 SMNVEV (reference sequence). There are 13 residues in the CDR3. In DNA, the CDR3 is TGTGCCAGCAGTTTAGGATGGACCGGGGAGCTGGTTTTT. This sequence encodes CASSLGWTGELVF.

As for this clonotype: It may be a read error: a sequence one base away is much more abundant. This chain uses TRBV7-2 with TRBJ2-3; the D is unclear. From germline, CDR1 is SGHTA and CDR2 FQGNSA. The CDR3 runs to 13 residues. The CDR3, as DNA: TGTGCCGGCAGCTCAACATCCCCAGATACGCAGTATTTT. This sequence encodes CAGSSTSPDTQYF.

CDR3: CASSSSGRKQFF. CDR3 nucleotides: TGTGCCAGTAGTTCCAGCGGCCGCAAACAGTTCTTC. This chain links TRBV19 with TRBJ2-1, with D possibly matching TRBD2 (5 bases). V was pared by 5 bases and J by 13 bases, with 15 bases between. Germline V lookup: CDR1 LNHDA, CDR2 SQIVND (reference sequence). The CDR3 runs 12 residues.

V and J are TRBV13 and TRBJ2-2, with D uncertain. V lost 6 bases, J lost 2 bases, and 10 bases lay in between. The CDR3 consists of 14 residues. In germline, CDR1 is PRHDT, CDR2 FYEKMQ (reference sequence). The DNA of the CDR3 is TGTGCCAGCAGGGGAATAGATAACACCGGGGAGCTGTTTTTT. It yields the protein CASRGIDNTGELFF.

This clonotype was detected a few times. The CDR3 DNA follows: TGTGCCAGCAGCCAATTGTACAGGGGGCACATAACGAATCAGCCCCAGCATTTT. It translates to CASSQLYRGHITNQPQHF. The chain uses TRBV4-2 and TRBJ1-5; TRBD1 agrees at 9 bases. The CDR3 extends over 18 amino acids. The germline V gene encodes CDR1 LGHNA and CDR2 YNFKEQ. J was trimmed by 4 bases and V by 2 bases; bases with no gene match: 12.

This sequence joins TRBV5-1 and TRBJ1-6, with TRBD1 as a possible D gene (5 bases). The CDR3 loop spans 14 amino acids. V was shortened by 0 bases and J by 8 bases, with 9 bases between the two germline ends. CDR1 SGHRS and CDR2 YFSETQ come from the germline V gene. CDR3 bases: TGCGCCAGCAGCTTGGGGGGGGTTGATTCACCCCTCCACTTT. It encodes CASSLGGVDSPLHF.

There are many counts of this clonotype. This sequence joins TRBV7-2 and TRBJ2-2, with D maybe TRBD2 (6 bases). This CDR3 contains 17 residues. Trimming removed 4 bases from V and 1 base from J, with 16 bases in between. Germline V gives CDR1 SGHTA, CDR2 FQGNSA. The CDR3 DNA sequence: TGTGCCAGCAGCTCCAATGACTATAGCGGGAACACCGGGGAGCTGTTTTTT. It specifies CASSSNDYSGNTGELFF.

This clonotype was seen repeatedly, ten times or more. The chain employs TRBV6-1 and TRBJ1-3, with 9 bases matching TRBD1. Per the germline V gene, CDR1 is MNHNS and CDR2 is SASEGT. J gave up 2 bases and V 5 bases, and 4 bases lay outside the gene matches. The CDR3 runs to 15 residues. CDR3 in amino acids: CASSPRTGAGNTIYF. CDR3 in DNA: TGTGCCAGCAGTCCCCGGACAGGGGCTGGAAACACCATATATTTT.

The rearrangement joins TRBV5-8 to TRBJ2-5; 9 positions agree with TRBD1. The CDR3 contains 15 residues. The junction had 6 bases not matched to a gene; V was cut back by 4 bases and J by 2 bases. Germline loops: CDR1 SGHTS, CDR2 YDEGEE. CDR3 coding DNA: TGTGCCAGCAGCCAATACAGGGGGCAGCAAGAGACCCAGTACTTC. As protein: CASSQYRGQQETQYF. Using reference TRBV5-8 and TRBJ2-5 for the parts outside the CDR3, the full variable domain is EAGVTQSPTHLIKTRGQQATLRCSPISGHTSVYWYQQALGLGLQFLLWYDEGEERNRGNFPPRFSGRQFPNYSSELNVNALELEDSALYLCASSQYRGQQETQYFGPGTRLLVL.